The present T cell receptor (beta chain) was sequenced within a study of blood T cell repertoires in COVID-19. Looking at the study overall: T cells, B-cell-depleted T cells, or PBMCs provided the cDNA or gDNA that served as material.

The CDR3 covers 13 residues. Germline V gene lookup returns CDR1 LGHDT and CDR2 YNNKEL (reference sequence). V lost 0 bases to trimming and J lost 5 bases, with 7 bases between them. Original processing notes: Counts of nucleated cells, estimated from reference gene primer amplification, were obtained. The repertoire was sequenced with immunoSEQ multiplex PCR; TCRdb's copy has only in-frame clones and lacks some. Clone size and the V and J calls come from that table; the DNA yielded D and trimming. Among 150,000 to 200,000 clones, under 95% were seen once, and the ten largest hold over 15%. The sequenced material came from peripheral blood. This TCR came from a man between 60 and 70 years old with active or convalescent COVID-19. V and J are TRBV3-1 (or the pseudogene TRBV3-2) and TRBJ1-1; D is uncertain. In DNA form, the CDR3 reads TGTGCCAGCAGCCAAGATAGGGAGACTGAAGCTTTCTTT. Its protein product is CASSQDRETEAFF.